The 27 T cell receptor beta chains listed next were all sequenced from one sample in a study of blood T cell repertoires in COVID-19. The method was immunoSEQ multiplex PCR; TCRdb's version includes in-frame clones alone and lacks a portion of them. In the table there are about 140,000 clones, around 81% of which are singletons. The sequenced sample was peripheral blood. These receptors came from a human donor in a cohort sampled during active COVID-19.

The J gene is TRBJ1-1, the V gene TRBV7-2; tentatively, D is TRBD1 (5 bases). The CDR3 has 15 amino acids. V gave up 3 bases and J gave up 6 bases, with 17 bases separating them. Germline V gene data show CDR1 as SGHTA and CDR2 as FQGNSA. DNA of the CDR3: TGTGCCAGCAGCTTGGGGTCGGGGGTAAGGGCTGAAGCTTTCTTT. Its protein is CASSLGSGVRAEAFF. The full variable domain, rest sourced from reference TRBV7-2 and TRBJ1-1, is GAGVSQSPSNKVTEKGKDVELRCDPISGHTALYWYRQSLGQGLEFLIYFQGNSAPDKSGLPSDRFSAERTGGSVSTLTIQRTQQEDSAVYLCASSLGSGVRAEAFFGQGTRLTVV.

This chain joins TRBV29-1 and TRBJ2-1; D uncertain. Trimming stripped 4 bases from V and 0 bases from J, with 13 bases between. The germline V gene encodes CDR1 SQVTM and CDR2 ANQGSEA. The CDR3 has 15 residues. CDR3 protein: CSVARPPSSYNEQFF. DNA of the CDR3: TGCAGCGTTGCGAGGCCGCCTAGCTCCTACAATGAGCAGTTCTTC.

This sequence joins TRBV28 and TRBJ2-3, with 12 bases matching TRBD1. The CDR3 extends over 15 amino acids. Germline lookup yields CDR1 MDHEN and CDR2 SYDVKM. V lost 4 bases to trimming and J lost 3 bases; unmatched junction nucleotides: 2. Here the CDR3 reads CASSWDRGLTDTQYF. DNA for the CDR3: TGTGCCAGCAGTTGGGACAGGGGGCTGACAGATACGCAGTATTTT.

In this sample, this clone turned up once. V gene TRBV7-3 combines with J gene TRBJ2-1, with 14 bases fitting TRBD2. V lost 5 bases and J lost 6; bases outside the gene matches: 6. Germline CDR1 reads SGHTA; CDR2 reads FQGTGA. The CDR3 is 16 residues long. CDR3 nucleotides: TGTGCCAGCAGCCCACCCGGACTAGCGGGAGGCAATGAGCAGTTCTTC. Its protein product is CASSPPGLAGGNEQFF. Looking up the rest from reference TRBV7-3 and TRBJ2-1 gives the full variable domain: GAGVSQTPSNKVTEKGKYVELRCDPISGHTALYWYRQSLGQGPEFLIYFQGTGAADDSGLPNDRFFAVRPEGSVSTLKIQRTERGDSAVYLCASSPPGLAGGNEQFFGPGTRLTVL.

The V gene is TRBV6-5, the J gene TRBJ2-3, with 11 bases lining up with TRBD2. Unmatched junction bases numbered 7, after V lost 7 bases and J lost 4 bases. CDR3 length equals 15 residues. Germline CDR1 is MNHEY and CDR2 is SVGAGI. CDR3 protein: CASISGRGSADTQYF. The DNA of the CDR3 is TGTGCCAGCATTAGCGGGAGGGGGAGCGCAGATACGCAGTATTTT.

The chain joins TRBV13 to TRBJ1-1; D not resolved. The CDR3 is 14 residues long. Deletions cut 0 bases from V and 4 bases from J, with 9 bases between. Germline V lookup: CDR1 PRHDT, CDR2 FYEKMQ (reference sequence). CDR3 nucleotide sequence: TGTGCCAGCAGCTTAGGTGTAGTTGGCACTGAAGCTTTCTTT. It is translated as CASSLGVVGTEAFF.

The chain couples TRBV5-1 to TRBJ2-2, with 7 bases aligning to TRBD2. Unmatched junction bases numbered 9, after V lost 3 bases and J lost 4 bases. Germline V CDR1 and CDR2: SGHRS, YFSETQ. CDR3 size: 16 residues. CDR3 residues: CASSWRAREFTGELFF. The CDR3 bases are TGCGCCAGCAGCTGGCGGGCGCGGGAGTTCACCGGGGAGCTGTTTTTT.

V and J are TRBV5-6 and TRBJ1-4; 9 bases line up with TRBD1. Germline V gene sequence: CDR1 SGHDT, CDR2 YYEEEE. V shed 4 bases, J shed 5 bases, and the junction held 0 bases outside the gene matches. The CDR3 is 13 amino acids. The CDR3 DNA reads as TGTGCCAGCAGCGACAGGGGGAATGAAAAACTGTTTTTT. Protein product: CASSDRGNEKLFF.

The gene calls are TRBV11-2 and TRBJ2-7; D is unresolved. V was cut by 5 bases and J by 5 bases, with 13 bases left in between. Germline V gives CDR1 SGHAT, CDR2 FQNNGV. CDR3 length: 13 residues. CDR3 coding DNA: TGTGCCAGCAGCCCAGGTCCGCGCGACGAGCAGTACTTC. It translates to CASSPGPRDEQYF.

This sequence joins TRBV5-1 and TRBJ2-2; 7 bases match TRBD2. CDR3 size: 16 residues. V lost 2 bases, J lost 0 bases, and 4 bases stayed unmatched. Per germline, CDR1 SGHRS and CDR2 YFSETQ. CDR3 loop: CASSFVAGANTGELFF. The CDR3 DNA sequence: TGCGCCAGCAGCTTTGTGGCGGGAGCGAACACCGGGGAGCTGTTTTTT. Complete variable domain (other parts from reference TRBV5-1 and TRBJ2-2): KAGVTQTPRYLIKTRGQQVTLSCSPISGHRSVSWYQQTPGQGLQFLFEYFSETQRNKGNFPGRFSGRQFSNSRSEMNVSTLELGDSALYLCASSFVAGANTGELFFGEGSRLTVL.

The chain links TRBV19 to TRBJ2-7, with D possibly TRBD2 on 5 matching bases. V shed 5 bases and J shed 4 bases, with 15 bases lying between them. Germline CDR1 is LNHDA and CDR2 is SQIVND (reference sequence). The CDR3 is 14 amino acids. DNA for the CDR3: TGTGCCAGTAGTCGGACTTCGTCGACTTACGAGCAGTACTTC. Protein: CASSRTSSTYEQYF.

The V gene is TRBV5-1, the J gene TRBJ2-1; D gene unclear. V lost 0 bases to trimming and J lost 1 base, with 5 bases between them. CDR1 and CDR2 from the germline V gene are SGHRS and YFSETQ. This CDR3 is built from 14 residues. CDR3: CASSLGGSYNEQFF. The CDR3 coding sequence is TGCGCCAGCAGCTTGGGAGGTTCCTACAATGAGCAGTTCTTC.

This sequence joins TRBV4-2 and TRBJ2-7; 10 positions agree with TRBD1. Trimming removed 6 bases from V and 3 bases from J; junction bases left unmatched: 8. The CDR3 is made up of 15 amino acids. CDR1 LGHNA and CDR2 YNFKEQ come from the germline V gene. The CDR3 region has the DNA TGTGCCAGCAGGCCAGAGACAGGGGGCTTCTACGAGCAGTACTTC. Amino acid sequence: CASRPETGGFYEQYF.

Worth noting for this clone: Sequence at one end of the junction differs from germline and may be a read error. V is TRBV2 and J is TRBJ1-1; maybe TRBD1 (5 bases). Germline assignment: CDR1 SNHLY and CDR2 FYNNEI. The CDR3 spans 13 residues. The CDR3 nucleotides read TGTGCCGGCAGAAGGGAAGGGGACACTGAAGCTTTCTTT. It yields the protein CAGRREGDTEAFF. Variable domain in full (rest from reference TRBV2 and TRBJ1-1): EPEVTQTPSHQVTQMGQEVILRCVPISNHLYFYWYRQILGQKVEFLVSFYNNEISEKSEIFDDQFSVERPDGSNFTLKIRSTKLEDSAMYFCAGRREGDTEAFFGQGTRLTVV.

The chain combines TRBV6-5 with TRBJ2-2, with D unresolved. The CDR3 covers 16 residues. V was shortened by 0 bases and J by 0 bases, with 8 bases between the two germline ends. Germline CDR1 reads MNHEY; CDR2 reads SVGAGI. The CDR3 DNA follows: TGTGCCAGCAGTTACTCGAGTCCGGCGAACACCGGGGAGCTGTTTTTT. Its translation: CASSYSSPANTGELFF.

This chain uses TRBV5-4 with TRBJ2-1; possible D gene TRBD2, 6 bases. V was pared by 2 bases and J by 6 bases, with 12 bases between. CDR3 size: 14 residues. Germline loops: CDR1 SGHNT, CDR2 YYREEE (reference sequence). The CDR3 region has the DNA TGTGCCAGCAGCTTACAACTAGCCCCCAATGAGCAGTTCTTC. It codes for CASSLQLAPNEQFF.

CDR3: CASSNRQGADTEAFF. The CDR3 DNA is TGTGCCAGCAGTAACCGACAGGGGGCGGACACTGAAGCTTTCTTT. The chain couples TRBV27 to TRBJ1-1; 10 nucleotides line up with TRBD1. The V and J ends lost 5 bases and 3 bases, in that order; junction bases with no gene match: 6. Germline V gene data show CDR1 as MNHEY and CDR2 as SMNVEV (reference sequence). The CDR3 sequence is 15 residues long.

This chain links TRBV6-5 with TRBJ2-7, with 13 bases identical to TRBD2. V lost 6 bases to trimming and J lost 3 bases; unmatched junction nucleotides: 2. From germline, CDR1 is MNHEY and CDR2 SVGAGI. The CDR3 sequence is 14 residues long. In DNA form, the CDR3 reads TGTGCCAGCAGCCGGACTAGCGGGAGCTACGAGCAGTACTTC. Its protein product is CASSRTSGSYEQYF.

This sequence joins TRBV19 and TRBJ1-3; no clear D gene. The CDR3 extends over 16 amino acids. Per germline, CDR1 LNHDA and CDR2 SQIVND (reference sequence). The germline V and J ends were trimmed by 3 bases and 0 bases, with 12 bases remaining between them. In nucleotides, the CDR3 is TGTGCCAGTAGTATTGGTGAGAATTTCTCTGGAAACACCATATATTTT. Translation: CASSIGENFSGNTIYF.

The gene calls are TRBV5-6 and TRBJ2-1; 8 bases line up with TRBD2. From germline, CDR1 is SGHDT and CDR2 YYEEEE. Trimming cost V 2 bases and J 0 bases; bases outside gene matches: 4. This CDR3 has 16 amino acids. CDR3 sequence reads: CASSFLSGSSYNEQFF. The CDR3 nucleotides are TGTGCCAGCAGCTTCCTAAGCGGGAGCTCCTACAATGAGCAGTTCTTC.

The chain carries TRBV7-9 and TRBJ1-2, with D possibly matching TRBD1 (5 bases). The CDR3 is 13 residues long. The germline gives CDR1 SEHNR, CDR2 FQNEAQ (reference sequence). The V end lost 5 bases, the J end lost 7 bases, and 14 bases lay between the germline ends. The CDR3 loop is CASSAGTWGGYTF. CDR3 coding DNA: TGTGCCAGCAGCGCCGGGACTTGGGGTGGCTACACCTTC.

CDR3 coding DNA: TGTGCCAGCTCACTAATACCCGGGACTAGCGGGAAGGCAGATACGCAGTATTTT. This gives the protein CASSLIPGTSGKADTQYF. The chain has TRBV18 and TRBJ2-3; 13 bases agree with TRBD2. The trim removed 4 bases at V and 4 bases at J, leaving 11 bases unmatched. CDR1 KGHSH and CDR2 LQKENI come from the germline V gene. This CDR3 is built from 18 residues. Full variable domain (outside the CDR3, taken from reference TRBV18 and TRBJ2-3): NAGVMQNPRHLVRRRGQEARLRCSPMKGHSHVYWYRQLPEEGLKFMVYLQKENIIDESGMPKERFSAEFPKEGPSILRIQQVVRGDSAAYFCASSLIPGTSGKADTQYFGPGTRLTVL.

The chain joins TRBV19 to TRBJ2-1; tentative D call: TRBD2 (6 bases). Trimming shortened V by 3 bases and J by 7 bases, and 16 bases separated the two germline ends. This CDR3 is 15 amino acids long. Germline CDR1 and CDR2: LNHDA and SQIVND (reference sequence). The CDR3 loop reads CASSILALPLNEQFF. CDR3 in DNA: TGTGCCAGTAGTATCCTAGCGTTACCACTTAATGAGCAGTTCTTC. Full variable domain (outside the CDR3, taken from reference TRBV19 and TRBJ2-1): DGGITQSPKYLFRKEGQNVTLSCEQNLNHDAMYWYRQDPGQGLRLIYYSQIVNDFQKGDIAEGYSVSREKKESFPLTVTSAQKNPTAFYLCASSILALPLNEQFFGPGTRLTVL.

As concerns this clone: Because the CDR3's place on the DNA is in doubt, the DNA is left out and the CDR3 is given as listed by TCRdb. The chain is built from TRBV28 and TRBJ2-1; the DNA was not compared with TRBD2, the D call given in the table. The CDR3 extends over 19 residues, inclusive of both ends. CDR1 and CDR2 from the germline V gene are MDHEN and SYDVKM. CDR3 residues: CASSTSTSGRGGSYNEQFF.

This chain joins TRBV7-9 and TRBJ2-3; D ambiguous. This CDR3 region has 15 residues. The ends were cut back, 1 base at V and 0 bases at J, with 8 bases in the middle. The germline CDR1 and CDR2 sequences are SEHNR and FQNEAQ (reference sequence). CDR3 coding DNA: TGTGCCAGCAGCTTAGACCCCAGGAGCACAGATACGCAGTATTTT. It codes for CASSLDPRSTDTQYF.

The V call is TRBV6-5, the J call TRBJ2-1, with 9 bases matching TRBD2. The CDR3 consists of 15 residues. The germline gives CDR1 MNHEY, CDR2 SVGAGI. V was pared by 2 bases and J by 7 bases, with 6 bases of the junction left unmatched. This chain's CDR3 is CASSYRGSGSNEQFF. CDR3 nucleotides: TGTGCCAGCAGTTACCGAGGTAGCGGGAGTAATGAGCAGTTCTTC.

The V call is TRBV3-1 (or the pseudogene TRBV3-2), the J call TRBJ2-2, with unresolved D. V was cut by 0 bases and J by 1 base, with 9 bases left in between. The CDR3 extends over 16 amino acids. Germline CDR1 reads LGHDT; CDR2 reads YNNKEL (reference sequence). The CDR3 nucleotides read TGTGCCAGCAGCCAAGATAGTACGTTGAACACCGGGGAGCTGTTTTTT. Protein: CASSQDSTLNTGELFF.